Listed below are T cell receptor beta chains from one sample, sequenced in a study of technical replicates of blood from several donors. TCRdb's table, derived via immunoSEQ multiplex PCR, lists solely in-frame clones and lacks some. The sample includes tens of thousands of clones, around nine tenths of them seen just once. The sequencing input was PBMCs. Every receptor here comes from a human donor in good health. Some clones in this sample may be carry-over from other donors' samples. Both conserved end residues are part of each CDR3. Fields, in order: D gene, V gene, J gene, CDR3 protein. The D gene is left open where the match is weak.

d_gene: TRBD1; v_gene: TRBV19; j_gene: TRBJ2-7; CDR3aa: CASSIRDRDYEQYF
d_gene: .; v_gene: TRBV25-1; j_gene: TRBJ2-5; CDR3aa: CASTPGTLETQYF
d_gene: .; v_gene: TRBV5-1; j_gene: TRBJ1-1; CDR3aa: CASSLGGGYTEAFF
d_gene: TRBD1; v_gene: TRBV5-6; j_gene: TRBJ1-2; CDR3aa: CASSFRGTGVNYGYTF
d_gene: TRBD1; v_gene: TRBV5-1; j_gene: TRBJ1-4; CDR3aa: CASSTQPRQGNEKLFF
d_gene: .; v_gene: TRBV27; j_gene: TRBJ1-1; CDR3aa: CASSFSHLGGTEAFF
d_gene: TRBD1; v_gene: TRBV27; j_gene: TRBJ2-1; CDR3aa: CASSLETGGFGEQFF
d_gene: .; v_gene: TRBV27; j_gene: TRBJ2-5; CDR3aa: CASSLSSLPQTQYF
d_gene: .; v_gene: TRBV30; j_gene: TRBJ1-2; CDR3aa: CALTRGRQNGYTF
d_gene: TRBD1; v_gene: TRBV6-1; j_gene: TRBJ1-5; CDR3aa: CASSPSGGGNQPQHF
d_gene: TRBD2; v_gene: TRBV4-2; j_gene: TRBJ2-5; CDR3aa: CASSQDSSGGSETQYF
d_gene: .; v_gene: TRBV28; j_gene: TRBJ1-6; CDR3aa: CASRPQERLNSPLHF
d_gene: .; v_gene: TRBV4-2; j_gene: TRBJ1-2; CDR3aa: CASSQDTGGYGYTF
d_gene: TRBD2; v_gene: TRBV11-2; j_gene: TRBJ2-1; CDR3aa: CASSLDWAGVYNEQFF
d_gene: .; v_gene: TRBV9; j_gene: TRBJ2-3; CDR3aa: CASSPRQAGKGTDTQYF
d_gene: .; v_gene: TRBV7-3; j_gene: TRBJ2-2; CDR3aa: CASSLNSNTGELFF
d_gene: TRBD2; v_gene: TRBV5-4; j_gene: TRBJ2-5; CDR3aa: CASSSPSGRGGPETQYF
d_gene: .; v_gene: TRBV4-3; j_gene: TRBJ2-7; CDR3aa: CASSHSLELGSSRQYF
d_gene: .; v_gene: TRBV9; j_gene: TRBJ2-2; CDR3aa: CASSVGGAGGELFF
d_gene: TRBD1; v_gene: TRBV4-2; j_gene: TRBJ2-1; CDR3aa: CASSQFPDRGRTGSYNEQFF
d_gene: TRBD2; v_gene: TRBV12-5; j_gene: TRBJ2-7; CDR3aa: CASGLVLGLAEISSYEQYF
d_gene: TRBD2; v_gene: TRBV6-5; j_gene: TRBJ2-7; CDR3aa: CASSTRTSANYEQYF
d_gene: TRBD1; v_gene: TRBV4-2; j_gene: TRBJ2-5; CDR3aa: CASYEPPGQGMKTQYF